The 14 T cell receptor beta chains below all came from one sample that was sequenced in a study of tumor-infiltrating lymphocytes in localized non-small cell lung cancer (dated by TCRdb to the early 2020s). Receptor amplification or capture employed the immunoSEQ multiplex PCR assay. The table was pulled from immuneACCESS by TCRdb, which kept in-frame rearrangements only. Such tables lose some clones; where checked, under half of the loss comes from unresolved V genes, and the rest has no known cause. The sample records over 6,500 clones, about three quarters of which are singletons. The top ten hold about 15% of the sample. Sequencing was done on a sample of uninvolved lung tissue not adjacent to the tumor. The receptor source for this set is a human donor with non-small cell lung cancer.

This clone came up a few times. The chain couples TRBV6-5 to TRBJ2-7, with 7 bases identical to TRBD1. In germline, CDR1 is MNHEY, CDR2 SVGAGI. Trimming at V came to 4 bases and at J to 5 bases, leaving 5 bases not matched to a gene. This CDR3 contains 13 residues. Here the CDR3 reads CASSLTGFNEQYF. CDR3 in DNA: TGTGCCAGCAGTTTGACAGGGTTTAACGAGCAGTACTTC.

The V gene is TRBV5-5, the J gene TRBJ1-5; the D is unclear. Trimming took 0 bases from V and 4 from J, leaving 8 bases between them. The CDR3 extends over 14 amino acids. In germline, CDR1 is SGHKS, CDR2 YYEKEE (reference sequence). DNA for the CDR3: TGTGCCAGCAGCTTGGGTCAGTTAAATCAGCCCCAGCATTTT. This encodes CASSLGQLNQPQHF. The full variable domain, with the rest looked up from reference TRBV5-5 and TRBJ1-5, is DAGVTQSPTHLIKTRGQQVTLRCSPISGHKSVSWYQQVLGQGPQFIFQYYEKEERGRGNFPDRFSARQFPNYSSELNVNALLLGDSALYLCASSLGQLNQPQHFGDGTRLSIL.

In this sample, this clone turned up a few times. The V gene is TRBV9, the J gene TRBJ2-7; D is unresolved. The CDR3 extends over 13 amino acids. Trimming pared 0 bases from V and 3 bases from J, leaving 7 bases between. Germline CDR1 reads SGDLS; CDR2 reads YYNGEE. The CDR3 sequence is CASSVGDDYEQYF. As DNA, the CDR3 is TGTGCCAGCAGCGTAGGAGACGACTACGAGCAGTACTTC.

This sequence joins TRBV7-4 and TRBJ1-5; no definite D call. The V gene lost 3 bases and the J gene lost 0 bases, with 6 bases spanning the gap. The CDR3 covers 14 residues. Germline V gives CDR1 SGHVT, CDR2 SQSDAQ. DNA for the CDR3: TGTGCCAGCAGCTTCCCTGATAGCAATCAGCCCCAGCATTTT. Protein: CASSFPDSNQPQHF.

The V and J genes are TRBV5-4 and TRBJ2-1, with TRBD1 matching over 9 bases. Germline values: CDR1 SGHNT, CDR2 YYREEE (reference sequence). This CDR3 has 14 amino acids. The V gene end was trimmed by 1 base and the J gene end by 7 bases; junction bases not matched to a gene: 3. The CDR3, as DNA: TGTGCCAGCAGCTTGAAACAGGGGGCAAATGAGCAGTTCTTC. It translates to CASSLKQGANEQFF.

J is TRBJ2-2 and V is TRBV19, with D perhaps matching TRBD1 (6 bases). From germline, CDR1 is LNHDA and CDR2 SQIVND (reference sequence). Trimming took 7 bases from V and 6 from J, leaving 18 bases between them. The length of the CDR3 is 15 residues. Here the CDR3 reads CASKVTGISPGELFF. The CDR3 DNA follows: TGTGCCAGTAAAGTTACAGGGATTTCCCCCGGGGAGCTGTTTTTT.

In DNA, the CDR3 is TGCGCCAGCAGCTTCACCCTGATGACACTGGGGACAGGGGGGACCTACGAGCAGTACTTC. It translates to CASSFTLMTLGTGGTYEQYF. The chain uses TRBV5-1 and TRBJ2-7, with 11 bases identical to TRBD1. Germline CDR1 SGHRS, CDR2 YFSETQ. V gave up 2 bases and J gave up 2 bases; unmatched junction bases: 18. The CDR3 consists of 20 residues. Full variable domain (outside the CDR3, taken from reference TRBV5-1 and TRBJ2-7): KAGVTQTPRYLIKTRGQQVTLSCSPISGHRSVSWYQQTPGQGLQFLFEYFSETQRNKGNFPGRFSGRQFSNSRSEMNVSTLELGDSALYLCASSFTLMTLGTGGTYEQYFGPGTRLTVT.

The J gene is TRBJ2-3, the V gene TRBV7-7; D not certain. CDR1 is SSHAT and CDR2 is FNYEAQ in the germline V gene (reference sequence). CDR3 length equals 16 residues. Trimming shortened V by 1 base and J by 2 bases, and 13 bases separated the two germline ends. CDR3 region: CASSLDALSSTDTQYF. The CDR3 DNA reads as TGTGCCAGCAGCTTAGACGCCCTTAGCTCCACAGATACGCAGTATTTT. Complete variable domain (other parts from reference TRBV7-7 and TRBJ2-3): GAGVSQSPRYKVTKRGQDVTLRCDPISSHATLYWYQQALGQGPEFLTYFNYEAQPDKSGLPSDRFSAERPEGSISTLTIQRTEQRDSAMYRCASSLDALSSTDTQYFGPGTRLTVL.

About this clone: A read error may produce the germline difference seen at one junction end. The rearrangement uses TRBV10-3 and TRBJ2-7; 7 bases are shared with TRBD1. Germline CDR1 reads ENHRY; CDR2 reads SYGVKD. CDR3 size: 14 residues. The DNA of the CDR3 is TGTGCCATCACTGAGGGACAGAGTCCCTACGAGCAGTACTTC. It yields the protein CAITEGQSPYEQYF.

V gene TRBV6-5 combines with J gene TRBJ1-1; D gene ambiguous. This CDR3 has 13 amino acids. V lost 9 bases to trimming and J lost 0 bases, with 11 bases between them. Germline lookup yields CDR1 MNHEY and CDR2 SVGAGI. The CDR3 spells CASSSWMNTEAFF. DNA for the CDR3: TGTGCCAGTTCATCGTGGATGAACACTGAAGCTTTCTTT.

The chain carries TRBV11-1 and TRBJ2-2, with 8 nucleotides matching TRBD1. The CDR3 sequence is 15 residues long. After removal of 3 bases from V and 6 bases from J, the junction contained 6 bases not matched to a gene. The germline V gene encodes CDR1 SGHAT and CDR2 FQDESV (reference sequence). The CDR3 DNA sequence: TGTGCCAGCAGCTTCCCGGACAGGGCTCCCGGGGAGCTGTTTTTT. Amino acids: CASSFPDRAPGELFF. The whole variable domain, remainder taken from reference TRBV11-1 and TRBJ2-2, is EAEVAQSPRYKITEKSQAVAFWCDPISGHATLYWYRQILGQGPELLVQFQDESVVDDSQLPKDRFSAERLKGVDSTLKIQPAELGDSAMYLCASSFPDRAPGELFFGEGSRLTVL.

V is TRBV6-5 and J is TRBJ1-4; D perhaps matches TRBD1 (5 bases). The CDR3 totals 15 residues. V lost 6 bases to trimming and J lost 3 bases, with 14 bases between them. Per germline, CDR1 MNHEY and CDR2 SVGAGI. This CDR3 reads CASRPSGGANEKLFF. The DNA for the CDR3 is TGTGCCAGCAGACCCTCCGGAGGGGCTAATGAAAAACTGTTTTTT.

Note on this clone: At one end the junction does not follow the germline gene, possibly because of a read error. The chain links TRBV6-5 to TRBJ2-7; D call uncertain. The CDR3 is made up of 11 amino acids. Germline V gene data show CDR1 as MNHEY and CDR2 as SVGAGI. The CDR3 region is CAISESHEQYF. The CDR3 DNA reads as TGTGCCATCAGTGAGTCGCACGAGCAGTACTTC.

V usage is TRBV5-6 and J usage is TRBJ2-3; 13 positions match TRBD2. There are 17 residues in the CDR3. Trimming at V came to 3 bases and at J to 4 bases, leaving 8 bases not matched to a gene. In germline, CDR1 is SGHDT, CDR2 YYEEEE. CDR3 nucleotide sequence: TGTGCCAGCAGCTCTGGCCGCGGACTAGCGGGAGCAGATACGCAGTATTTT. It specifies CASSSGRGLAGADTQYF.